This TCR beta chain was captured in a study of tissue T cells after allogeneic stem cell transplantation (dated by TCRdb to about 2022). For the wider study: Using research autopsies of patients with and without GVHD, plus mouse models of GVHD, the study profiled TCR beta repertoires across many tissues. On the human side, the study was prospective and observational, with no blinding or randomization. What the study reported, not specific to this receptor: Not many T cell clones showed up in more than one patient, yet clustering based on motifs uncovered repertoire signatures that were shared across patients in a tissue-specific way. The patient cohort was small and varied clinically, and sampling depth was recognized as a limitation. Within patients, how anatomically similar the tissues were was a key factor in shaping TCR repertoire composition, regardless of disease or transplant status. Which tissue TCRs were alloreactive or antigen-specific was not determined in the study, and some of the clones might have been host cells that persisted. In both patients and mice, T cells from blood and spleen covered only a limited part of the TCR repertoire found in tissues.

Library method: the immunoSEQ multiplex PCR assay. TCRbeta CDR3 sequencing was done by Adaptive Biotechnologies at survey depth, reporting CDR3 sequences, V/J genes, productive frequency and template counts. Amplification of TCR beta CDR3 regions was performed from genomic DNA rather than from RNA. The study's processing was this. Pairwise repertoire overlap between tissues was quantified with Jensen-Shannon divergence, where 1 means complete divergence and 0 identical. Based on pairwise JSD values, tissues were grouped by single-linkage agglomerative hierarchical clustering, and the results were shown as dendrograms. GLIPH2 was run on all patient samples with simulation_depth 1000, kmer_min_depth 3 and cdr3_length_cutoff 8, and groups with more than two unique CDR3s were retained. A standardized tissue-overlap score extrapolated Jaccard GLIPH-group overlap across patients to a standard repertoire size of 1000 clones. To look at how diversity was associated with clinical or experimental variables, linear mixed-effect models were used, with tissue treated as a fixed effect and individual treated as a random effect. Not all clones reach the TCRdb copy of this immuneACCESS table, which keeps in-frame sequences only. Checked studies attribute under half of the gap to unresolved V genes and leave the rest unexplained. The D gene and trimming were derived from the DNA, and the V and J assignments and clone size from that table. This sample holds approximately 1,200 clones; about 47% were observed only once. The ten largest clones take up roughly 31% of the sample.

Sequences SNHLY (CDR1) and FYNGKV (CDR2) are obtained from the germline V gene (reference sequence). Germline trimming amounts to 3 bases on V and 3 bases on J, with 1 as the count of junction bases outside the gene matches. Including cysteine and phenylalanine, the CDR3 has 13 amino acids. Of the CDR3's DNA, 36 bases were read; they are in frame from base 1. The time point label of this sample denotes: mouse harvest day 14 after allogeneic transplant. Each mouse graft, delivered by tail vein injection, combined 10^6 splenic CD5+ T cells with 10^7 T-cell-depleted bone marrow cells. To model GVHD in mice, a major MHC-mismatch B6 (H2b) into BALB/c (H2d) model was used, and tissues were profiled at day 7 or 14. Mouse tissues and retro-orbital blood were harvested on day 7 or 14 post-transplant using separate sterile tools per animal; livers were flushed beforehand. Before genomic DNA isolation with the DNeasy Blood & Tissue Kit, mouse tissues were minced using razor blades in buffered saline.

This clone has more than one count but fewer than ten. Its antigen specificity is not known. With a mouse as the source, gene names and germline sequences are drawn from the mouse. The read gets to within 1 residue of the CDR3 end, and the germline J gene fills in the rest. The sequence was collected from a female BALB/c mouse given C57BL/6 T cells with graft-versus-host disease after an allogeneic hematopoietic cell transplant. Sequencing used liver tissue. The chain is made from TRBV3 and TRBJ2-7; 8 central nucleotides agree with TRBD2. CDR3 DNA, as far as it was read: TGTGCCAGCAGCTTGACTGGGGACTATGAACAGTAC. The resulting protein is CASSLTGDYEQY. The CDR3, in full, reads CASSLTGDYEQYF.